The rows below give T cell receptor beta chains drawn from one sample of a study of shared clonotypes between healthy human individuals. TCRdb's copy holds only in-frame clones and misses some; the assay was immunoSEQ multiplex PCR. Of 400,000 to 500,000 clones in the sample, 70% to 80% were seen once. Sequencing used PBMCs. The receptor source for this set is a woman aged 40 to 49 in good health. Some clones in this sample may be carry-over from other donors' samples. Both conserved end residues are part of each CDR3. Fields, in order: V gene, J gene, D gene, clone size, CDR3 protein, CDR3 DNA. D genes are given only for firm matches. Not all rows give a size; the values are once, few, many and, for expanded clones, a class.

>TRBV29-1|TRBJ2-1|TRBD2|-
CSVETSLATHGGRFF
TGCAGCGTTGAAACCTCACTAGCGACCCATGGCGGACGGTTCTTC
>TRBV10-3|TRBJ2-3|-|-
CAISDPLGARSTDTQYF
TGTGCCATCAGTGACCCATTGGGGGCACGGAGCACAGATACGCAGTATTTT
>TRBV11-2|TRBJ2-4|-|-
CASSLDPRNIQYF
TGTGCCAGCAGCTTAGATCCGCGGAACATTCAGTACTTC
>TRBV28|TRBJ2-7|TRBD1|few
CASSSTGTGTYEQYF
TGTGCCAGCAGCAGCACCGGGACAGGGACATACGAGCAGTACTTC
>TRBV27|TRBJ1-3|-|-
CASSLLAGIELGLHSGNTIYF
TGTGCCAGCAGTTTATTAGCAGGGATAGAATTAGGATTACACTCTGGAAACACCATATATTTT
>TRBV30|TRBJ1-6|-|-
CAWSVGVASPLHF
TGTGCCTGGAGTGTAGGGGTAGCTTCACCCCTCCACTTT
>TRBV30|TRBJ2-2|-|-
CAWSVSSGTGELCF
TGTGCCTGGAGTGTCTCTAGTGGCACCGGGGAGCTGTGTTTT
>TRBV7-8|TRBJ1-1|-|-
CASSYRVGSEAFF
TGTGCCAGCAGCTACCGGGTTGGCAGTGAAGCTTTCTTT
>TRBV28|TRBJ1-5|-|-
CASRKRGVLPQHF
TGTGCCAGCAGAAAGAGGGGGGTGCTGCCCCAGCATTTT
>TRBV11-2|TRBJ2-1|-|-
CASSRRGSGSYNEQFF
TGTGCCAGCAGCCGGCGAGGGAGTGGGTCCTACAATGAGCAGTTCTTC
>TRBV28|TRBJ2-3|TRBD2|-
CASSLLAGGRGGTQYF
TGTGCCAGCAGTTTACTCGCGGGAGGGCGTGGCGGTACGCAGTATTTT
>TRBV4-3|TRBJ2-1|TRBD2|few
CASSLMRGARYEQFF
TGCGCCAGCAGCCTTATGCGGGGGGCGCGGTATGAGCAGTTCTTC
>TRBV5-6|TRBJ1-2|-|-
CASSFRFSSNYGYTF
TGTGCCAGCAGCTTTCGGTTCTCTTCTAACTATGGCTACACCTTC